These 10 T cell receptor beta chains were sequenced from one sample in a study of Ad26.COV2.S vaccination and SARS-CoV-2 variants. Treatment given: 15 to 20 received Ad26.COV2.S at low or high dose, single or two shots; about five received placebo; per-sample allocation not given. Sampling took place 63 days after the first vaccine or placebo injection. Produced via immunoSEQ multiplex PCR; TCRdb's table is partial and in-frame only. The data hold around 400,000 clones, with approximately 90% observed a single time. The specimen comprised peripheral blood, sampled in a trial of Ad26.COV2.S vaccine versus placebo. The receptors originated from a person between 18 and 65 years old who received the Ad26.COV2.S COVID-19 vaccine or a placebo.

At least ten counts were recorded for this clone. CDR3 in amino acids: CASRMGQGIATNEKLFF. For the CDR3, the DNA is TGTGCCAGCAGAATGGGACAGGGCATAGCAACTAATGAAAAACTGTTTTTT. The V gene is TRBV7-9, the J gene TRBJ1-4, with 9 bases identical to TRBD1. The CDR3 is made up of 17 amino acids. Trimming removed 6 bases from V and 0 bases from J; junction bases left unmatched: 8. Germline CDR1 and CDR2: SEHNR and FQNEAQ (reference sequence).

The chain uses TRBV19 and TRBJ2-3; D perhaps matches TRBD2 (5 bases). The CDR3 spans 12 residues. V was clipped by 5 bases and J by 6 bases, with 9 bases between them. The germline gives CDR1 LNHDA, CDR2 SQIVND (reference sequence). The CDR3 nucleotides read TGTGCCAGTAGTCCTTCGGGGGATACGCAGTATTTT. Translated: CASSPSGDTQYF.

The chain carries TRBV6-5 and TRBJ2-5; no reliable D call. The ends were cut back, 6 bases at V and 2 bases at J, with 10 bases in the middle. Germline-derived CDR1 and CDR2 are MNHEY and SVGAGI. This CDR3 spans 13 amino acids. CDR3 nucleotide sequence: TGTGCCAGCAGCGTCGGGCTTCAAGAGACCCAGTACTTC. Its protein is CASSVGLQETQYF.

The chain uses TRBV4-3 and TRBJ2-7; D remains ambiguous. The CDR3 runs 13 residues. V was cut by 1 base and J by 0 bases, with 4 bases left in between. Germline V CDR1 and CDR2: LGHNA, YSLEER. The CDR3 spells CASSQAVSYEQYF. The CDR3 coding sequence is TGCGCCAGCAGCCAAGCCGTCTCCTACGAGCAGTACTTC.

The chain is built from TRBV27 and TRBJ1-5; possibly TRBD1 for D (5 bases). This CDR3 has 15 residues. Germline V CDR1 and CDR2: MNHEY, SMNVEV (reference sequence). V shed 2 bases and J shed 0 bases, with 8 bases lying between them. CDR3 nucleotide sequence: TGTGCCAGCAGTTTAGACGGGGGTAGCAATCAGCCCCAGCATTTT. It yields the protein CASSLDGGSNQPQHF.

The V gene is TRBV28, the J gene TRBJ1-2, with no clear D. The CDR3 length is 13 residues. Deletions cut 7 bases from V and 3 bases from J, with 12 bases between. CDR1 and CDR2 (germline): MDHEN, SYDVKM. The CDR3 region has the DNA TGTGCCAGCATGGAGGCGTTAGACTATGGCTACACCTTC. Its protein is CASMEALDYGYTF.

This sequence joins TRBV6-1 and TRBJ1-3; possible D gene TRBD1, 5 bases. The CDR3 is 16 residues long. The germline V gene has CDR1 MNHNS and CDR2 SASEGT. With 2 bases removed from V and 0 bases from J, the gap between germline ends came to 11 bases. The CDR3 DNA is TGTGCCAGCAGTGAATTCAGGGACGTCTCTGGAAACACCATATATTTT. Its protein product is CASSEFRDVSGNTIYF.

The genes are TRBV7-9 and TRBJ1-5, with D perhaps TRBD1 (5 bases). V shed 5 bases and J shed 3 bases, with 11 bases lying between them. This CDR3 has 14 amino acids. The germline CDR1 and CDR2 sequences are SEHNR and FQNEAQ (reference sequence). CDR3 DNA: TGTGCCAGCAGCCGGGACGGTATCAATCAGCCCCAGCATTTT. Protein sequence: CASSRDGINQPQHF.

Here the CDR3 reads CASSWGDTDTQYF. For the CDR3, the DNA is TGCGCCAGCAGCTGGGGGGACACAGATACGCAGTATTTT. The chain links TRBV5-1 to TRBJ2-3; perhaps TRBD2 as D (6 bases). V gave up 3 bases and J gave up 2 bases, with 7 bases separating them. The CDR3 has 13 amino acids. CDR1 is SGHRS and CDR2 is YFSETQ in the germline V gene.

The rearrangement joins TRBV5-1 to TRBJ2-7; D ambiguous. Per the germline V gene, CDR1 is SGHRS and CDR2 is YFSETQ. V was shortened by 0 bases and J by 2 bases, with 9 bases between the two germline ends. The CDR3 runs 14 residues. The CDR3 DNA sequence: TGCGCCAGCAGCTTGGGGGATCCCGCCTACGAGCAGTACTTC. Amino acids: CASSLGDPAYEQYF.